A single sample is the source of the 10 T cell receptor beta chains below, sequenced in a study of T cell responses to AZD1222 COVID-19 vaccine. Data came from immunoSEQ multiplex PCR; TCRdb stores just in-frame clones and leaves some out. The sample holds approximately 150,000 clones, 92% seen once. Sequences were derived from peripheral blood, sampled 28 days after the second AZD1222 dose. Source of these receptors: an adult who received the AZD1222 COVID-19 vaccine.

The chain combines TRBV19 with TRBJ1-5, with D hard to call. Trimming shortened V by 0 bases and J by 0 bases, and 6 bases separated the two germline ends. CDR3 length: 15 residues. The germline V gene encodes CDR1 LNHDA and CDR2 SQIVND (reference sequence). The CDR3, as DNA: TGTGCCAGTAGTATAGACAGCTATAGCAATCAGCCCCAGCATTTT. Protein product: CASSIDSYSNQPQHF.

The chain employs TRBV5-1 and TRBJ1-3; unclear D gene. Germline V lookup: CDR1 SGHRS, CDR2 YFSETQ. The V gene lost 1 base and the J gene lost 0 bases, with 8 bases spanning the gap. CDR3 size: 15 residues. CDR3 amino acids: CASSLNGDSGNTIYF. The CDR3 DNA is TGCGCCAGCAGCTTGAACGGAGACTCTGGAAACACCATATATTTT. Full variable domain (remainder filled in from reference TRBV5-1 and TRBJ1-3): KAGVTQTPRYLIKTRGQQVTLSCSPISGHRSVSWYQQTPGQGLQFLFEYFSETQRNKGNFPGRFSGRQFSNSRSEMNVSTLELGDSALYLCASSLNGDSGNTIYFGEGSWLTVV.

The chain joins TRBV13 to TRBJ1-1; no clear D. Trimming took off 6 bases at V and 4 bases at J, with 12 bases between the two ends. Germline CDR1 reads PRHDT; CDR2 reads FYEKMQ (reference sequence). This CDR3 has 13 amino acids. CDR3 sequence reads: CASRRGVGTEAFF. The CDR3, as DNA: TGTGCCAGCAGGCGCGGGGTCGGCACTGAAGCTTTCTTT.

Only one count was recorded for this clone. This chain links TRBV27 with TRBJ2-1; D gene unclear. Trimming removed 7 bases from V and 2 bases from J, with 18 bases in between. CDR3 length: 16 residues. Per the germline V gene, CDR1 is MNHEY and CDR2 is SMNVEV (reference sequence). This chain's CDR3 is CASTPSIAGAYNEQFF. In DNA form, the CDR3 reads TGTGCCAGCACCCCTTCGATCGCCGGAGCCTACAATGAGCAGTTCTTC.

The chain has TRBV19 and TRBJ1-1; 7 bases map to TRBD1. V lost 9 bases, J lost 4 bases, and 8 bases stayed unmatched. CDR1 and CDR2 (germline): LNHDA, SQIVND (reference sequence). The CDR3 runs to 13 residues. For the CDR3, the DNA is TGTGCCAGCAAATGGCAGGGGGGCACTGAAGCTTTCTTT. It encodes CASKWQGGTEAFF.

The CDR3 DNA sequence: TGCAGCGTCATAGGGGGCGCGGGGCAGCCCCAGCATTTT. As protein: CSVIGGAGQPQHF. The V call is TRBV29-1, the J call TRBJ1-5; 7 bases agree with TRBD1. With V trimmed by 6 bases and J by 7 bases, 9 bases remained unmatched. The CDR3 consists of 13 residues. The germline V gene has CDR1 SQVTM and CDR2 ANQGSEA.

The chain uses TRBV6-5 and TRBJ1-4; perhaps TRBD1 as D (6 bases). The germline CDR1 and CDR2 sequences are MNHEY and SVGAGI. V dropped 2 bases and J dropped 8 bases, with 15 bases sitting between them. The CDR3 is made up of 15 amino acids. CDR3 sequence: CASSYGTGTSEKLFF. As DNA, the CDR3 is TGTGCCAGCAGTTACGGGACCGGGACATCAGAAAAACTGTTTTTT.

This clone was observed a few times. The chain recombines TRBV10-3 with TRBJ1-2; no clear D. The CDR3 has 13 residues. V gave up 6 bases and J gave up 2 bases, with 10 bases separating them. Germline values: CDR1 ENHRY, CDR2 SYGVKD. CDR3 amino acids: CAISPEGNYGYTF. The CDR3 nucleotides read TGTGCCATCAGCCCCGAAGGAAACTATGGCTACACCTTC.

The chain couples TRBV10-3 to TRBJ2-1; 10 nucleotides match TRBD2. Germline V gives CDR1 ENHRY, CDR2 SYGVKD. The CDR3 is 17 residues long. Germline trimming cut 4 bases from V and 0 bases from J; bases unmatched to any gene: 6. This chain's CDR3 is CAISASTSGASYNEQFF. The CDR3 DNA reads TGTGCCATCAGTGCAAGTACTAGCGGGGCCTCCTACAATGAGCAGTTCTTC.

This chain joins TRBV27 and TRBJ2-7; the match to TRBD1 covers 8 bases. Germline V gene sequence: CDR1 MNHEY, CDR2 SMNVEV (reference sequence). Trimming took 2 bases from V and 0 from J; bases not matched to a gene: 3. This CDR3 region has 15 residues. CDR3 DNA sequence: TGTGCCAGCAGTTTAACAACAGGGGGCTCCTACGAGCAGTACTTC. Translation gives CASSLTTGGSYEQYF.